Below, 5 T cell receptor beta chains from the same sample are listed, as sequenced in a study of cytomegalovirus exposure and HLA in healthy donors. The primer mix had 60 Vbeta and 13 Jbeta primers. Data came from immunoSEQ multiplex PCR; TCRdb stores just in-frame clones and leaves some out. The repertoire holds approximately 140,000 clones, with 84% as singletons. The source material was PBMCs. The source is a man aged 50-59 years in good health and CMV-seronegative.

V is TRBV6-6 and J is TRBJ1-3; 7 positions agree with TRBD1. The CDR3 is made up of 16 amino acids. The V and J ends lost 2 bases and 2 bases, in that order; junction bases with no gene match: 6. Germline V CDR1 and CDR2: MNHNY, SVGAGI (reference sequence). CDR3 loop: CASSYGTAAAGNTIYF. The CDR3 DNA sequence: TGTGCCAGCAGTTACGGGACAGCGGCCGCTGGAAACACCATATATTTT.

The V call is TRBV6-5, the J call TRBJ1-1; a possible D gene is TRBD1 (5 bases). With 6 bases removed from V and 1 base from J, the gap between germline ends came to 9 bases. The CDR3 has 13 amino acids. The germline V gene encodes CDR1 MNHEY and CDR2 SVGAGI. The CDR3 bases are TGTGCCAGCAGAACAGGCTGGAACACTGAAGCTTTCTTT. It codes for CASRTGWNTEAFF.

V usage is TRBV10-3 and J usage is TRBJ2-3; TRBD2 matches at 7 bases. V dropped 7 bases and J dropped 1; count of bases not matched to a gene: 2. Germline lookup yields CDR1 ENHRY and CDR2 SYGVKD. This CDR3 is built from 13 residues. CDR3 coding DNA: TGTGCCATCATGGGGGGGGGCACAGATACGCAGTATTTT. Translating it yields CAIMGGGTDTQYF.

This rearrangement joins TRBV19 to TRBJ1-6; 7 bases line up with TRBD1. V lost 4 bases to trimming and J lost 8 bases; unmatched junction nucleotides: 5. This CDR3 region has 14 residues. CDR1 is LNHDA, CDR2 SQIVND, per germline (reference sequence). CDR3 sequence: CASSTTDRDSPLHF. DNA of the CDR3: TGTGCCAGTAGTACCACCGACAGGGATTCACCCCTCCACTTT.

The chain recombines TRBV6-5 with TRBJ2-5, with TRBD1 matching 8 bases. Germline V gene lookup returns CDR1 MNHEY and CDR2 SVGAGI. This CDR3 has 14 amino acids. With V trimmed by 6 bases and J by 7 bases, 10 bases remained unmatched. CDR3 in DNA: TGTGCCAGCAGCAAGGACAGGGCCTCGAGGACCCAGTACTTC. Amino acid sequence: CASSKDRASRTQYF.